What follows are 22 T cell receptor beta chains derived from one specimen sequenced in a study of T cell repertoires in aging, cancer and after chemotherapy (dated by TCRdb to between 2018 and 2020). TCRdb shows the sequencer as Illumina MiSeq. Multiplex touch-down PCR with a mixed TRB-A/B primer pool was used to amplify rearranged TRB sequences covering the V, D and J segments. TCRdb cleaned the public reads at Q25 with fastp, built clones with MiXCR and kept in-frame beta chains. Identical CDR3 protein sequences are pooled into one entry, listed with their most common genes and DNA. The sample yields some 2,900 distinct CDR3 sequences; about 50% were counted once. The leading ten clones occupy 6% to 8% of the sample. Instead of sorted cells or RNA, genomic DNA extracted from peripheral blood served as the source for amplifying TCR beta rearrangements. Material: blood. Receptors originate from a human donor with a blood cancer.

This clonotype is classed as large (0.1 to 1%). This sequence joins TRBV12-3 or TRBV12-4 and TRBJ1-2; no reliable D call. The CDR3 contains 11 residues. V was clipped by 8 bases and J by 1 base, with 5 bases between them. This CDR3 is CASGGNYGYTF. The DNA for the CDR3 is TGTGCCAGCGGAGGTAACTATGGCTACACCTTC.

The rearrangement joins TRBV5-1 to TRBJ1-6, with TRBD1 as a possible D gene (5 bases). CDR1 SGHRS and CDR2 YFSETQ come from the germline V gene. The V and J ends lost 7 bases and 8 bases respectively, with 19 bases between them. CDR3 length: 15 amino acids. CDR3 sequence (DNA): TGCGCCAGCTCAACCGGGACGGAGCTTTATTCACCCCTCCACTTT. Its translation is CASSTGTELYSPLHF.

As to this clonotype: At one of its ends the junction is not consistent with the germline gene, which may arise from a read error. The V and J genes are TRBV5-3 and TRBJ2-5; D remains unclear. TRBV5-3 counts as an open reading frame of uncertain function. The CDR3 spans 14 residues. In DNA, the CDR3 is TGCGCCAGCAGCTTGGTCCCTGTCCGGGAGACCCAGTACTTC. Protein sequence: CASSLVPVRETQYF.

The CDR3 sequence: CARSAGQAYEQYF. The CDR3 DNA is TGTGCCAGAAGCGCGGGACAGGCCTACGAGCAGTACTTC. This chain connects TRBV7-6 to TRBJ2-7, with 8 nucleotides matching TRBD1. V was clipped by 9 bases and J by 2 bases; unmatched bases: 6. Germline V CDR1 and CDR2: SGHVS, FNYEAQ. The CDR3 spans 13 residues.

This clonotype is labeled medium-sized. This chain links TRBV29-1 with TRBJ2-2; D may be TRBD2 (5 bases). The CDR3 sequence is 16 residues long. Between the trimmed V and J ends, which lost 4 bases and 1 base, there was a span of 16 bases. Germline CDR1 reads SQVTM; CDR2 reads ANQGSEA. The CDR3 coding sequence is TGCAGCGTTGGGGAGTCCCACCTCCTGAACACCGGGGAGCTGTTTTTT. Protein: CSVGESHLLNTGELFF.

This chain links TRBV27 with TRBJ2-7; 10 nucleotides match TRBD2. Per germline, CDR1 MNHEY and CDR2 SMNVEV (reference sequence). The J segment lost 4 bases and the V segment lost 3 bases, leaving 6 bases of the junction unmatched. CDR3 length: 15 amino acids. The CDR3 nucleotides read TGTGCCAGCAGTTTCCTAGCGGGAGCGTTGTACGAGCAGTACTTC. This gives the protein CASSFLAGALYEQYF.

This clonotype ranks as large. The chain joins TRBV30 to TRBJ2-3; D gene uncertain. Trimming took 1 base from V and 2 from J, leaving 13 bases between them. Per the germline V gene, CDR1 is GTSNPN and CDR2 is SVGIG (reference sequence). This CDR3 comprises 15 residues. The CDR3 here is CAWSDLWGTTDTQYF. As DNA, the CDR3 is TGTGCCTGGAGTGATTTGTGGGGAACCACAGATACGCAGTATTTT.

This clonotype was found a few times. The V and J genes are TRBV19 and TRBJ2-7; 15 positions agree with TRBD2. The length of the CDR3 is 16 residues. Germline V gives CDR1 LNHDA, CDR2 SQIVND (reference sequence). J lost 4 bases, V lost 6 bases, and 7 bases had no gene match. The CDR3 is CASSYGGTSGRYEQYF. The CDR3 DNA reads as TGTGCCAGTAGCTATGGGGGGACTAGCGGGAGGTACGAGCAGTACTTC.

The chain is built from TRBV12-3 or TRBV12-4 and TRBJ2-5; D is ambiguous. CDR3 length: 13 residues. V was clipped by 2 bases and J by 4 bases, with 8 bases between them. The CDR3, as DNA: TGTGCCAGCAGTTTAAAGGGTGGAGAGACCCAGTACTTC. Translation gives CASSLKGGETQYF.

By sample fraction, this clonotype is large (0.1 to 1%). J is TRBJ2-7 and V is TRBV6-5; 7 bases are shared with TRBD2. The CDR3 runs 14 residues. With 1 base clipped from V and 5 bases from J, the junction kept 5 bases outside the gene matches. The germline V gene has CDR1 MNHEY and CDR2 SVGAGI. CDR3 in DNA: TGTGCCAGCAGTTACTTCCTTGGGGGGGACGAGCAGTACTTC. It is translated as CASSYFLGGDEQYF.

This clonotype was recorded only once. The chain uses TRBV6-5 and TRBJ1-6; D might be TRBD1 (5 bases). From germline, CDR1 is MNHEY and CDR2 SVGAGI. The CDR3 has 15 residues. The CDR3 sequence: CGSGSGKSYNSPLHF. DNA for the CDR3: TGTGGAAGCGGGTCAGGGAAGTCCTATAATTCACCCCTCCACTTT.

This chain connects TRBV7-4 to TRBJ2-7; TRBD2 aligns across 7 bases. Germline CDR1 and CDR2: SGHVT and SQSDAQ. V shed 5 bases and J 7 bases; nucleotides not matched to a gene: 11. The CDR3 sequence is 14 residues long. The chain's CDR3 is CASSPAAGDREQYF. The CDR3 DNA reads as TGTGCCAGCAGCCCAGCGGCGGGAGACCGGGAGCAGTACTTC.

This clonotype rates as large. The chain joins TRBV29-1 to TRBJ2-7; D not certain. The CDR3 contains 10 residues. In germline, CDR1 is SQVTM, CDR2 ANQGSEA. V was cut by 5 bases and J by 7 bases, with 9 bases left in between. The DNA for the CDR3 is TGCAGCGTTCGATCTGGGGAGCAGTACTTC. This codes for CSVRSGEQYF.

Details on this clonotype: This could be a read error, since a much larger clone is one nucleotide away. The CDR3 loop is CSVIPPQYDSNYGYTF. The CDR3 nucleotides are TGCAGCGTTATTCCGCCCCAATACGACAGTAACTATGGCTACACCTTC. V usage is TRBV29-1 and J usage is TRBJ1-2; weak D call: TRBD1 (5 bases). CDR1 and CDR2 from the germline V gene are SQVTM and ANQGSEA. This CDR3 has 16 residues. Trimming took 5 bases from V and 1 from J, leaving 20 bases between them.

This clonotype came up once. V usage is TRBV30 and J usage is TRBJ2-2, with D perhaps being TRBD1 or TRBD2 (5 bases each). CDR3 size: 14 residues. V lost 8 bases and J lost 0, with 13 bases in between. CDR1 and CDR2 (germline): GTSNPN, SVGIG (reference sequence). CDR3 bases: TGTGCCAGTAGCGACAGAGCGAACACCGGGGAGCTGTTTTTT. Translation: CASSDRANTGELFF.

This clonotype was detected a few times. The chain combines TRBV15 with TRBJ2-2; D not resolved. Germline loops: CDR1 LNHNV, CDR2 YYDKDF (reference sequence). Trimming cost V 5 bases and J 6 bases, with 7 bases left between them. The length of the CDR3 is 12 residues. CDR3 nucleotide sequence: TGTGCCACCAGCCCCGGGCCCGGGGAGCTGTTTTTT. This translates into CATSPGPGELFF.

The V call is TRBV20-1, the J call TRBJ2-7; the D gene is possibly TRBD2 (6 bases). The germline gives CDR1 DFQATT, CDR2 SNEGSKA (reference sequence). This CDR3 is 15 amino acids long. Trimming took 0 bases from V and 4 from J, leaving 16 bases between them. The CDR3 here is CSARDLAGFEYEQYF. Written as DNA, the CDR3 is TGCAGTGCTAGAGACCTTGCGGGATTCGAGTACGAGCAGTACTTC.

This clonotype is judged large (0.1 to 1%). The rearrangement joins TRBV6-1 to TRBJ2-3, with 12 bases identical to TRBD2. CDR3 length equals 15 residues. V dropped 2 bases and J dropped 4; count of bases not matched to a gene: 1. CDR1 is MNHNS, CDR2 SASEGT, per germline. CDR3 sequence: CASSELAGGPDTQYF. The CDR3 DNA is TGTGCCAGCAGTGAACTAGCGGGGGGGCCAGATACGCAGTATTTT.

About this clonotype: A much larger clone lies a single base off, so this may be a read error. CDR3 loop: CASSPGQGFYYEQYF. CDR3 DNA: TGTGCCAGCAGTCCGGGACAGGGATTCTACTACGAGCAGTACTTC. V gene TRBV12-3 or TRBV12-4 combines with J gene TRBJ2-7; 9 bases agree with TRBD1. V was clipped by 5 bases and J by 3 bases; unmatched bases: 8. CDR3 length: 15 residues.

In regard to this clonotype: This sequence may be a read error, since a much larger clone differs from it by one base. V and J are TRBV29-1 and TRBJ1-2, with TRBD1 matching over 8 bases. Germline CDR1 and CDR2: SQVTM and ANQGSEA. Losses at the gene ends were 8 bases for V and 4 bases for J; bases not matched to a gene: 3. This CDR3 contains 11 residues. The CDR3 is CSIGTGYGYTF. DNA for the CDR3: TGCAGCATTGGGACAGGCTATGGCTACACCTTC.

V usage is TRBV12-3 or TRBV12-4 and J usage is TRBJ2-7; 7 bases are shared with TRBD1. V dropped 6 bases and J dropped 2; count of bases not matched to a gene: 7. This CDR3 contains 14 residues. The CDR3 DNA reads TGTGCCAGCAGCTCGGGACAGTCAACCTACGAGCAGTACTTC. Amino acid sequence: CASSSGQSTYEQYF.

This clonotype was observed a single time. This may stem from a read error, because a much larger clone lies one nucleotide away. The chain has TRBV29-1 and TRBJ2-1; no clear D. CDR3 size: 16 residues. Trimming stripped 0 bases from V and 4 bases from J, with 16 bases between. From germline, CDR1 is SQVTM and CDR2 ANQGSEA. As DNA, the CDR3 is TGCAGCGTTGAAGATTCTAGTCTCAGGAGATACAATGAGCAGTTCTTC. Protein sequence: CSVEDSSLRRYNEQFF.